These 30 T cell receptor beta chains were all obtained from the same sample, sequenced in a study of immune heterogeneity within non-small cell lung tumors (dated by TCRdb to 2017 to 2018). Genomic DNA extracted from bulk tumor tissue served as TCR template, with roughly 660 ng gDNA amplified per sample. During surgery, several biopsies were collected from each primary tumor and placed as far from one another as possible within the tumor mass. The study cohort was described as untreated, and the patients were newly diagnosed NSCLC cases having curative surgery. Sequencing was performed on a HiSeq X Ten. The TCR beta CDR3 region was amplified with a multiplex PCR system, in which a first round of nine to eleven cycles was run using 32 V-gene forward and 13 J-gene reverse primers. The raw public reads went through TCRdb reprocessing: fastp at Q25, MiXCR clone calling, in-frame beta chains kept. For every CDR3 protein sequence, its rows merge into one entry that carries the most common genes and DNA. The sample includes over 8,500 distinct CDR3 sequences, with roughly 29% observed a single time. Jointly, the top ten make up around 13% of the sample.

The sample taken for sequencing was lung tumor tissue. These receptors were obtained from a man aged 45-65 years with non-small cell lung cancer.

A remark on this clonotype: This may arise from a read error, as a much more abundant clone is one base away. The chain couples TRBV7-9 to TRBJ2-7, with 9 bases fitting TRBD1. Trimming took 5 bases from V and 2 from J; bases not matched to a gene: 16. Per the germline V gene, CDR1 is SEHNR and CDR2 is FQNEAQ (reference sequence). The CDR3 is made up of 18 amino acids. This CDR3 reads CASSPSPGTGSIPYEQYF. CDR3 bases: TGTGCCAGCAGCCCGAGTCCCGGGACAGGGTCCATACCCTACGAGCAGTACTTC.

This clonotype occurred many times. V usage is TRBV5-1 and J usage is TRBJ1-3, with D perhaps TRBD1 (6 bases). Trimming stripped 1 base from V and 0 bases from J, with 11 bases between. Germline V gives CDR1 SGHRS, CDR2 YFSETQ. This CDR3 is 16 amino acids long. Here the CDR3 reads CASSLQGLSSGNTIYF. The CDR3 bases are TGCGCCAGCAGCTTGCAGGGGTTGAGCTCTGGAAACACCATATATTTT.

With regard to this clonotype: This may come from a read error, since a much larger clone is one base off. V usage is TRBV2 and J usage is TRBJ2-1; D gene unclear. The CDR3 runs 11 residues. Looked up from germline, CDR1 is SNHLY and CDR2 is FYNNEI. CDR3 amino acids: CASSPRDEKFF. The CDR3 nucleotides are TGTGCCAGCAGTCCAAGGGATGAGAAGTTCTTC.

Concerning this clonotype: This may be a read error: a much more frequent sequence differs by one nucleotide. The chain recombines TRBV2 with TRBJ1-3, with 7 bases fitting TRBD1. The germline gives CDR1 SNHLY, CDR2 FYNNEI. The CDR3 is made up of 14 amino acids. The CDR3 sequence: CASTNLDRVNTTYF. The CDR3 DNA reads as TGTGCCAGCACCAATCTCGACAGGGTAAACACCACATATTTT.

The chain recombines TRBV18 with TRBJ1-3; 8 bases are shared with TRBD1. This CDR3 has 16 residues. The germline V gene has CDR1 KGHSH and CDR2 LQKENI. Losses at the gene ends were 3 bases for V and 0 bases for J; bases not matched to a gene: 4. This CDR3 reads CASSPGQAISGNTIYF. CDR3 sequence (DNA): TGTGCCAGCTCACCGGGACAGGCAATCTCTGGAAACACCATATATTTT.

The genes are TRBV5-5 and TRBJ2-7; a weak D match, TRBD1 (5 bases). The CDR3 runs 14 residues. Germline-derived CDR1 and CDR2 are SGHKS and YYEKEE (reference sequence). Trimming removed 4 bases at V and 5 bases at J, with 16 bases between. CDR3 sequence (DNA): TGTGCCAGCAGCCCGCTCCGGGCAGGGCACGAGCAGTACTTC. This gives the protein CASSPLRAGHEQYF.

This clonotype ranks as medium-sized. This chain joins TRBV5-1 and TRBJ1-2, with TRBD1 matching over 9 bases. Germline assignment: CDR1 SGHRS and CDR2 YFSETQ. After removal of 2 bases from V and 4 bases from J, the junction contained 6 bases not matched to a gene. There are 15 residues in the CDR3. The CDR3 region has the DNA TGCGCCAGCAGCTTAATAATGGGACAGGGCTATGGCTACACCTTC. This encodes CASSLIMGQGYGYTF.

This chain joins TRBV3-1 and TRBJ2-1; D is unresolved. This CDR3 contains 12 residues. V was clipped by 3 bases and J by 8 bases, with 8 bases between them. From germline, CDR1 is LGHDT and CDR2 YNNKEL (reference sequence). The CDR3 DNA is TGTGCCAGCAGCCACCCGGGTGATGAGCAGTTCTTC. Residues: CASSHPGDEQFF.

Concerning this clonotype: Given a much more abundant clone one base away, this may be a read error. The DNA for the CDR3 is TGTGCCAGCAGCCAATTCGGCAGTGACGAGCAGTACTTC. Its translation: CASSQFGSDEQYF. V is TRBV3-1 and J is TRBJ2-7; no clear D. Germline V lookup: CDR1 LGHDT, CDR2 YNNKEL (reference sequence). The V and J ends lost 2 bases and 5 bases respectively, with 10 bases between them. The CDR3 totals 13 residues.

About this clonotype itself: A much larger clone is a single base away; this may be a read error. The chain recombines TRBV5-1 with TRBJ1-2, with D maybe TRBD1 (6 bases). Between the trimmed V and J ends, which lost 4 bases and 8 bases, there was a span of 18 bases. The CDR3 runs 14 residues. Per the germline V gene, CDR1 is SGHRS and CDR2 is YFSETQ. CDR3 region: CASSIAYREGGYTF. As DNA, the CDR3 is TGCGCCAGCAGCATAGCATACAGGGAAGGCGGCTACACCTTC.

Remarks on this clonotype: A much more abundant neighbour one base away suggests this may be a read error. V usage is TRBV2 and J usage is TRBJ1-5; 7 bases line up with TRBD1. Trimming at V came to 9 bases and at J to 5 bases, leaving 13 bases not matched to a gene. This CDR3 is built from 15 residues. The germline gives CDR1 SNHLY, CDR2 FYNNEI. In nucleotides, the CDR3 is TGTGCCAGTAGTATAGGGGGCGCCGGGCATCAGCCCCAGCATTTT. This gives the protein CASSIGGAGHQPQHF.

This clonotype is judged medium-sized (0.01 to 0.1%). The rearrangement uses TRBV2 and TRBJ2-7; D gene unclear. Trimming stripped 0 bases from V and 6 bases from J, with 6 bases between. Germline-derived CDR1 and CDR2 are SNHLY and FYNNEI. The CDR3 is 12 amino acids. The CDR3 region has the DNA TGTGCCAGCAGTGAAGCGCGTCTCGAGCAGTACTTC. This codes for CASSEARLEQYF.

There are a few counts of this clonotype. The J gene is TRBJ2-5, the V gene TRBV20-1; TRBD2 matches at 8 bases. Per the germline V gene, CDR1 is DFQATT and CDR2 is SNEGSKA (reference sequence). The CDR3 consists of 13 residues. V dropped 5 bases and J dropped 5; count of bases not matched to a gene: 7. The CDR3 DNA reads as TGCAGTGCTGGAGTAGCGGGAACGGAGACCCAGTACTTC. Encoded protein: CSAGVAGTETQYF.

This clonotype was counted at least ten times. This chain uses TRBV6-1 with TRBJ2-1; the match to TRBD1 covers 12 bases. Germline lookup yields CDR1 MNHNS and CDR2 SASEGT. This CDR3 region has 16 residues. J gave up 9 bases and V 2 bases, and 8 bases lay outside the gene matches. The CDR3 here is CASSEREGTGGSEQFF. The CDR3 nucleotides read TGTGCCAGCAGTGAACGGGAGGGGACAGGGGGCAGTGAGCAGTTCTTC.

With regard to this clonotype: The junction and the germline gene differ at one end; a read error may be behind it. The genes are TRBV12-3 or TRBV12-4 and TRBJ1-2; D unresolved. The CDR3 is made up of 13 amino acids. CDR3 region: CASSLRQDYGCTF. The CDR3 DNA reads TGTGCCAGCAGTCTTAGACAAGACTATGGCTGCACCTTC.

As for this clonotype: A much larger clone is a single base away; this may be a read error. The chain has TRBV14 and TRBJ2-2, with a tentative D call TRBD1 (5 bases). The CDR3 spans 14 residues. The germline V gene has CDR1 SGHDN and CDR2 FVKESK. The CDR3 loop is CSSSQRGNTGELFF. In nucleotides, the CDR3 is TGTTCCAGCAGCCAAAGGGGGAACACCGGGGAGCTGTTTTTT.

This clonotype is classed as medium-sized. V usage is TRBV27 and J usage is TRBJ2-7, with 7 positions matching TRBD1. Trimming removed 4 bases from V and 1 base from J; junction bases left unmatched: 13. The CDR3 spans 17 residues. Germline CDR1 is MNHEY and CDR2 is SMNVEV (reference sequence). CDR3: CASSSRTGATSSYEQYF. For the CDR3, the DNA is TGTGCCAGCAGTTCAAGAACAGGGGCTACCTCTTCCTACGAGCAGTACTTC.

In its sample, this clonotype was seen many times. The chain's CDR3 is CASRPGHDTGELFF. CDR3 sequence (DNA): TGTGCCAGTAGACCGGGACATGACACCGGGGAGCTGTTTTTT. The chain uses TRBV19 and TRBJ2-2; perhaps TRBD1 as D (6 bases). The CDR3 length is 14 residues. V lost 6 bases, J lost 3 bases, and 11 bases lay in between. From germline, CDR1 is LNHDA and CDR2 SQIVND (reference sequence).

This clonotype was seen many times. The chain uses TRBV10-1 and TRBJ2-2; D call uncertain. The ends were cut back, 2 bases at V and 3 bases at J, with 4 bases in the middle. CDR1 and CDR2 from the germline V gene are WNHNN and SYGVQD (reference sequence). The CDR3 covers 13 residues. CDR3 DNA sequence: TGCGCCAGCAGTGAGCGGGACACCGGGGAGCTGTTTTTT. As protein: CASSERDTGELFF.

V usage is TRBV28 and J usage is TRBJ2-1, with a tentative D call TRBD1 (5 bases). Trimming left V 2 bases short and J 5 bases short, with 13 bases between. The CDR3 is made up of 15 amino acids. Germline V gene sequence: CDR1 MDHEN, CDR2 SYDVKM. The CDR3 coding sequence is TGTGCCAGCAGTTTAGGAGACAGACAAAACAATGAGCAGTTCTTC. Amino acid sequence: CASSLGDRQNNEQFF.

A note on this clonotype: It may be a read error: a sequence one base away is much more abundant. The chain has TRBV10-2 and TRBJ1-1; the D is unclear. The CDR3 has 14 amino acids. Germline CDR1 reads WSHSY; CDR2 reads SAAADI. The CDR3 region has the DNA TGCGACAGCAGTGATCTTGGATATCACACTGAAGCTTTCTTT. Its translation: CDSSDLGYHTEAFF.

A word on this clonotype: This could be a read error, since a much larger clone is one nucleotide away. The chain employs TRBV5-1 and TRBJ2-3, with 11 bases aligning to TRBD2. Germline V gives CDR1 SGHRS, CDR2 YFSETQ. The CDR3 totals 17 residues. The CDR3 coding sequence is TGCGCCAGCAGCCCCGGGACTAGCGGCGACTTCACAGATACGAAGTATTTT. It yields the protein CASSPGTSGDFTDTKYF. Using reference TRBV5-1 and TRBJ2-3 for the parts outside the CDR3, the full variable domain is KAGVTQTPRYLIKTRGQQVTLSCSPISGHRSVSWYQQTPGQGLQFLFEYFSETQRNKGNFPGRFSGRQFSNSRSEMNVSTLELGDSALYLCASSPGTSGDFTDTKYFGPGTRLTVL.

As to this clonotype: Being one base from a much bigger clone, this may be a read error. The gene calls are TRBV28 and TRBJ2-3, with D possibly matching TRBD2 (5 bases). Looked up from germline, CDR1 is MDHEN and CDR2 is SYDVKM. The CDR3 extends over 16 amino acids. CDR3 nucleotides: TGTGCCAGCAGTTTCGGGGAGTTTGGTTTCACAGATACGCTGTATTTT. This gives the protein CASSFGEFGFTDTLYF.

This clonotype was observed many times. The CDR3: CASTTSPGAATSEAFF. As DNA, the CDR3 is TGCGCCAGCACCACCTCTCCGGGAGCCGCGACTTCCGAGGCTTTCTTT. V and J are TRBV4-1 and TRBJ1-1; D remains ambiguous. The length of the CDR3 is 16 residues. The germline gives CDR1 MGHRA, CDR2 YSYEKL. V lost 7 bases to trimming and J lost 11 bases, with 29 bases between them.

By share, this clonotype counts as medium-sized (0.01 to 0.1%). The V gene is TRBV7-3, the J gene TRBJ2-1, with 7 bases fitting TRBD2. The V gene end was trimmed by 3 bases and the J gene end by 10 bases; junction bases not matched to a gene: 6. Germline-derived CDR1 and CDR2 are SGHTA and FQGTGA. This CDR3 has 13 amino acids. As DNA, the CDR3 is TGTGCCAGCAGCTTGGGGACTACGAACGAGCAGTTCTTC. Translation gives CASSLGTTNEQFF.

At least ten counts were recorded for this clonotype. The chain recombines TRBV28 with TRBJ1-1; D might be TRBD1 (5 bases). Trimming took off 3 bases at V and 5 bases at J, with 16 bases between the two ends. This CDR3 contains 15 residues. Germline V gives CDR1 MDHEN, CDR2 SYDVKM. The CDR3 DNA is TGTGCCAGCAGTTTGGGGCAGGGTCTCGGTACTGAAGCTTTCTTT. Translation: CASSLGQGLGTEAFF.

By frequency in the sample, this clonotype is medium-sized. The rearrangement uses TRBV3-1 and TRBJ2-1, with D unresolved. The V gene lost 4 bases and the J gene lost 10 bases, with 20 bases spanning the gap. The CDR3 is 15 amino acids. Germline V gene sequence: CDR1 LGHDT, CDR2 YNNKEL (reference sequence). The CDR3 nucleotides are TGTGCCAGCAGCCCCCGGCGCTCCCTTGCCTCGGAGCAGTTCTTC. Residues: CASSPRRSLASEQFF.

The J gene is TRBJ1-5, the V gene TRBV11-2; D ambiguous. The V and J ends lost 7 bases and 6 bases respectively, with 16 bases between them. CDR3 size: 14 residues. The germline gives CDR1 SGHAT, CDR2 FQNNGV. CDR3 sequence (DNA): TGTGCCAGCATCTTGACTGGGCCGGGTCAGCCCCAGCATTTT. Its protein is CASILTGPGQPQHF.

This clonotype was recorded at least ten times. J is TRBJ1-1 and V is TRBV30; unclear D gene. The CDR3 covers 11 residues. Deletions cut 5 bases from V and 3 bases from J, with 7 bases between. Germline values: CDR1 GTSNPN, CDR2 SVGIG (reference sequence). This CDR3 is CAWVRHTEAFF. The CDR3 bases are TGTGCCTGGGTTCGGCACACTGAAGCTTTCTTT.

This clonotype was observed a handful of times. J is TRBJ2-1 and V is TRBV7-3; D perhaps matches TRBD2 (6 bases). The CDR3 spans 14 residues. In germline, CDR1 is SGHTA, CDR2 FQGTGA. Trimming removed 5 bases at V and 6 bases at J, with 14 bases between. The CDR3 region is CASSPQGSGNEQFF. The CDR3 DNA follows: TGTGCCAGCAGCCCCCAGGGTAGCGGCAATGAGCAGTTCTTC.